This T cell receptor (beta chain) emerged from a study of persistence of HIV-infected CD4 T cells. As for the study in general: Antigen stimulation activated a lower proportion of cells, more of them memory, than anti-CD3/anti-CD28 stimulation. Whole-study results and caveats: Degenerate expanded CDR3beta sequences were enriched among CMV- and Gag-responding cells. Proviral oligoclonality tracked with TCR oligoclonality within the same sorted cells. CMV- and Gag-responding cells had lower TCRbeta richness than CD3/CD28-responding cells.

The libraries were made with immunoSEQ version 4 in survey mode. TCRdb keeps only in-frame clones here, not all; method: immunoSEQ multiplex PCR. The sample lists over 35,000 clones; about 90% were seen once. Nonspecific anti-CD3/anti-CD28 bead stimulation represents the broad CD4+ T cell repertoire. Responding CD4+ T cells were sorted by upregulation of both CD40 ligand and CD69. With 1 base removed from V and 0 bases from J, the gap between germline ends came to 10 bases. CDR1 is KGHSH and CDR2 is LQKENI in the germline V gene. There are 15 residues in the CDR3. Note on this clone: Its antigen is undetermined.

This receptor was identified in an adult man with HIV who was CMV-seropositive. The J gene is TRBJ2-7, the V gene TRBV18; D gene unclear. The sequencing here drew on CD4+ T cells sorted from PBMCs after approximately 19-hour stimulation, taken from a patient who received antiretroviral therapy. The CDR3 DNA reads TGTGCCAGCTCACCACAAGGGTTCAGCTCCTACGAGCAGTACTTC. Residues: CASSPQGFSSYEQYF.